This T cell receptor beta chain appears in the sequencing data of a study of shared clonotypes between healthy human individuals. J gave up 2 bases and V 5 bases, and 4 bases lay outside the gene matches. CDR3 length equals 15 residues. Germline V gene lookup returns CDR1 LNHDA and CDR2 SQIVND (reference sequence). This clone was seen more than once but under ten times. Sequencing was performed with immunoSEQ multiplex PCR; in TCRdb, only in-frame clones are kept and a portion is missing. This table has approximately 720,000 clones, approximately 79% appearing once. Input material: memory CD4+ T cells sorted from blood. The subset: CD45RA-negative fraction. This receptor was taken from a woman under 40 in good health. The chain is built from TRBV19 and TRBJ1-5, with TRBD1 matching 9 bases. The CDR3 sequence: CASSPGDRGNQPQHF. The CDR3, as DNA: TGTGCCAGTAGTCCTGGGGACAGGGGCAATCAGCCCCAGCATTTT.